This section outlines one TCR beta chain sequence together with its context. In the original analysis: The authors estimated nucleated cell counts from reference gene primer amplification. Using immunoSEQ multiplex PCR, the repertoire was profiled, and TCRdb retains in-frame clones only, with some absent. From that table come the V and J calls and clone size; the DNA was used to work out D and trimming. The sample holds about 98,000 clones, over 70% seen once. This entry comes from a study of blood T cell repertoires in COVID-19. Overall study context: From the United States, Italy and Spain came samples of acute and convalescent COVID-19. The analysed material was cDNA or gDNA that came from T cells, B-cell-depleted T cells, or PBMCs.

Per the germline V gene, CDR1 is SQVTM and CDR2 is ANQGSEA. V was cut by 7 bases and J by 4 bases, with 13 bases left in between. The CDR3 sequence is 12 residues long. The receptor was derived from a man in his 60s with acute or convalescent COVID-19. Sequencing input: peripheral blood. The chain combines TRBV29-1 with TRBJ1-2, with D perhaps matching TRBD1 (6 bases). CDR3 loop: CSAMTGGYGYTF. CDR3 DNA: TGCAGCGCTATGACAGGAGGCTATGGCTACACCTTC.